This entry lists 13 T cell receptor beta chains sequenced from one sample in a study of T-cell memory formation after mild COVID-19. TCRdb fed the 5' RACE reads into MiXCR, producing one record per CDR3 protein. The sample lists around 250,000 distinct CDR3 sequences, over 9% occurring once. The sequenced material came from PBMCs or a T cell subset sorted from them (not recorded which). The receptors derive from a man younger than 30 who had mild COVID-19 (a few samples of this study predate the infection). Cell type and time point are not known.

This clonotype came up many times. V gene TRBV27 combines with J gene TRBJ2-1; no reliable D call. V shed 6 bases and J shed 6 bases, with 9 bases lying between them. Germline V gene lookup returns CDR1 MNHEY and CDR2 SMNVEV (reference sequence). This CDR3 has 12 residues. The CDR3 DNA follows: TGTGCCAGCAGCACTTCACCCAATGAGCAGTTCTTC. This encodes CASSTSPNEQFF.

In this sample, this clonotype turned up a few times. The chain combines TRBV7-6 with TRBJ2-3; unclear D gene. Trimming removed 4 bases from V and 6 bases from J, with 5 bases in between. The CDR3 totals 11 residues. Looked up from germline, CDR1 is SGHVS and CDR2 is FNYEAQ. The CDR3 reads CASSSSDTQYF. CDR3 sequence (DNA): TGTGCCAGCAGCTCCTCGGATACGCAGTATTTT.

This chain links TRBV3-2 with TRBJ2-7. TRBV3-2 is reported as a pseudogene. This CDR3 spans 15 amino acids. This CDR3 reads CASSQRAFVSYEQYV. CDR3 coding DNA: TGTGCCAGCAGCCAGAGAGCGTTCGTTTCCTACGAGCAGTACGTC.

This clonotype has a handful of counts. This chain links TRBV5-1 with TRBJ2-1; TRBD1 aligns across 10 bases. Trimming cost V 4 bases and J 8 bases; bases outside gene matches: 9. Germline-derived CDR1 and CDR2 are SGHRS and YFSETQ. The CDR3 extends over 15 amino acids. The DNA for the CDR3 is TGCGCCAGCAGCGTGCCGGGACAGGGGATCGATGAGCAGTTCTTC. Its translation: CASSVPGQGIDEQFF. The full variable domain, its missing parts supplied by reference TRBV5-1 and TRBJ2-1, is KAGVTQTPRYLIKTRGQQVTLSCSPISGHRSVSWYQQTPGQGLQFLFEYFSETQRNKGNFPGRFSGRQFSNSRSEMNVSTLELGDSALYLCASSVPGQGIDEQFFGPGTRLTVL.

This clonotype was counted only a few times. V and J are TRBV13 and TRBJ2-7; the match to TRBD1 covers 10 bases. Per the germline V gene, CDR1 is PRHDT and CDR2 is FYEKMQ (reference sequence). The CDR3 spans 15 residues. J was trimmed by 1 base and V by 5 bases; bases with no gene match: 5. DNA for the CDR3: TGTGCCAGCAGCACCGGACAGGGGGTGTCCTACGAGCAGTACTTC. Translation gives CASSTGQGVSYEQYF.

In its sample, this clonotype was seen a few times. V gene TRBV29-1 combines with J gene TRBJ2-1; possibly TRBD1 or TRBD2 for D (5 bases each). CDR1 and CDR2 from the germline V gene are SQVTM and ANQGSEA. Trimming took off 8 bases at V and 0 bases at J, with 11 bases between the two ends. The CDR3 consists of 13 residues. The CDR3 bases are TGCAGCTCGTTGGGGGACTCCTACAATGAGCAGTTCTTC. Amino acids: CSSLGDSYNEQFF.

This clonotype was recorded at least ten times. The CDR3 spells CASSPGQGLYNEQFF. In DNA, the CDR3 is TGCGCCAGCAGCCCGGGACAGGGCCTATACAATGAGCAGTTCTTC. This chain links TRBV5-1 with TRBJ2-1; 9 nucleotides line up with TRBD1. Germline lookup yields CDR1 SGHRS and CDR2 YFSETQ. V trimming: 4 bases; J trimming: 4 bases; junction bases outside the gene matches: 6. The CDR3 runs 15 residues. Full variable domain (outside the CDR3, taken from reference TRBV5-1 and TRBJ2-1): KAGVTQTPRYLIKTRGQQVTLSCSPISGHRSVSWYQQTPGQGLQFLFEYFSETQRNKGNFPGRFSGRQFSNSRSEMNVSTLELGDSALYLCASSPGQGLYNEQFFGPGTRLTVL.

The sample holds a few counts of this clonotype. V is TRBV12-3 or TRBV12-4 and J is TRBJ2-2, with D perhaps matching TRBD2 (6 bases). CDR3 length: 16 residues. The V end lost 5 bases, the J end lost 0 bases, and 13 bases lay between the germline ends. In nucleotides, the CDR3 is TGTGCCAGCAGTCCGTTTGCGGGGTCGAACACCGGGGAGCTGTTTTTT. It yields the protein CASSPFAGSNTGELFF.

This clonotype was recorded many times. This rearrangement joins TRBV27 to TRBJ1-1; weak D call: TRBD1 (5 bases). Germline V lookup: CDR1 MNHEY, CDR2 SMNVEV (reference sequence). The CDR3 contains 13 residues. V dropped 2 bases and J dropped 5 bases, with 9 bases sitting between them. As DNA, the CDR3 is TGTGCCAGCAGTTTACAGGGTATTACTGAAGCTTTCTTT. Translating it yields CASSLQGITEAFF.

V is TRBV4-2 and J is TRBJ2-3, with D perhaps given as TRBD1 or TRBD2 (6 bases each). CDR1 LGHNA and CDR2 YNFKEQ come from the germline V gene. The CDR3 has 14 amino acids. Trimming removed 4 bases from V and 8 bases from J, with 16 bases in between. The CDR3 coding sequence is TGTGCCAGCAGCCGGGACAAGGGAGCGGGTACGCAGTATTTT. It is translated as CASSRDKGAGTQYF.

The V call is TRBV2, the J call TRBJ2-3, with 9 bases that match TRBD1. Germline V gene data show CDR1 as SNHLY and CDR2 as FYNNEI. The CDR3 spans 13 residues. V lost 8 bases to trimming and J lost 7 bases; unmatched junction nucleotides: 7. CDR3 amino acids: CASGDRAVNTQYF. The DNA of the CDR3 is TGTGCCAGCGGGGACAGGGCTGTGAATACGCAGTATTTT.

As DNA, the CDR3 is TGCGCCAGCAGCTTCAATGACAGGGCAGGAAACACCATATATTTT. Protein product: CASSFNDRAGNTIYF. The chain has TRBV5-1 and TRBJ1-3; 7 bases map to TRBD1. V shed 2 bases, J shed 4 bases, and the junction held 6 bases outside the gene matches. CDR1 is SGHRS and CDR2 is YFSETQ in the germline V gene. CDR3 length equals 15 residues.

This clonotype was counted only a few times. In DNA form, the CDR3 reads TGTGCCAGCAGTGAATCTCCGTTCCTGGTCGAGCAGTACTTC. It codes for CASSESPFLVEQYF. The chain couples TRBV6-1 to TRBJ2-7; D not certain. V lost 2 bases and J 6 bases, leaving 14 bases between the germline ends. Germline CDR1 and CDR2: MNHNS and SASEGT. The CDR3 contains 14 residues.